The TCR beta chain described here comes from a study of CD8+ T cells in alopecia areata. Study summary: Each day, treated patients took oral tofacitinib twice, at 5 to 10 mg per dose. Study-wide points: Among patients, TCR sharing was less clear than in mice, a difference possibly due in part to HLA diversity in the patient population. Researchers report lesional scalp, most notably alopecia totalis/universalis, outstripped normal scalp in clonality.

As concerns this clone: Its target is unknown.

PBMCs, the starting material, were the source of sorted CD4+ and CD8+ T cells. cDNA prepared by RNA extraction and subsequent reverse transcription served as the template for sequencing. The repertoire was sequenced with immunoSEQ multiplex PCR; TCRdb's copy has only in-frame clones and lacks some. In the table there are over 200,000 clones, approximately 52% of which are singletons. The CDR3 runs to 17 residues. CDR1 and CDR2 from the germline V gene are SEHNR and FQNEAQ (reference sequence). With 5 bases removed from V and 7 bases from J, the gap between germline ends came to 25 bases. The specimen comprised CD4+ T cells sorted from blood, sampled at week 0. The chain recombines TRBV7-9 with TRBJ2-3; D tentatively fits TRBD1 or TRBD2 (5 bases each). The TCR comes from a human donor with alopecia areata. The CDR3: CASSPRHLRDGVYTQYF. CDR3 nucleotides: TGTGCCAGCAGCCCACGCCACCTCCGGGACGGAGTATATACGCAGTATTTT.